These 29 T cell receptor beta chains share one sample of origin, sequenced in a study of shared clonotypes between healthy human individuals. Repertoires were generated with immunoSEQ multiplex PCR, while TCRdb's copy carries only in-frame clones and drops some. In the table there are 1.5 million to 2.5 million clones, about 95% of which are singletons. Naive CD8 cells lacked CD45RO, underwent positive selection for CCR7 and left out terminally differentiated effector memory CD45RA+ cells. Sequencing was carried out using naive CD8+ T cells sorted from blood. These receptors were collected from a man aged 18 to 30 in good health.

The sample holds a few counts of this clone. The CDR3 DNA is TGTGCCAGCAGCTTAGCGTCCGGTACTGCGGCTTTCTTT. Its translation: CASSLASGTAAFF. The chain uses TRBV7-9 and TRBJ1-1; no clear D. Trimming took 0 bases from V and 11 from J, leaving 13 bases between them. Germline lookup yields CDR1 SEHNR and CDR2 FQNEAQ (reference sequence). The CDR3 consists of 13 residues. Full variable domain (remainder filled in from reference TRBV7-9 and TRBJ1-1): DTGVSQNPRHKITKRGQNVTFRCDPISEHNRLYWYRQTLGQGPEFLTYFQNEAQLEKSRLLSDRFSAERPKGSFSTLEIQRTEQGDSAMYLCASSLASGTAAFFGQGTRLTVV.

The J gene is TRBJ1-6, the V gene TRBV4-3; D gene ambiguous. The V end lost 0 bases, the J end lost 9 bases, and 15 bases lay between the germline ends. The CDR3 loop spans 16 amino acids. CDR1 is LGHNA, CDR2 YSLEER, per germline. Written as DNA, the CDR3 is TGCGCCAGCAGCCAAGATTCTGCGGCCGGAGGTTCACCCCTCCACTTT. Its protein product is CASSQDSAAGGSPLHF.

This rearrangement joins TRBV6-1 to TRBJ1-1; no definite D call. Germline loops: CDR1 MNHNS, CDR2 SASEGT. Trimming removed 4 bases from V and 3 bases from J, with 6 bases in between. The CDR3 totals 12 residues. The CDR3 nucleotides read TGTGCCAGCAGTGTGTCGGACACTGAAGCTTTCTTT. Protein: CASSVSDTEAFF.

This rearrangement joins TRBV2 to TRBJ1-2, with D tentatively TRBD1 (5 bases). V was clipped by 9 bases and J by 4 bases, with 12 bases between them. The germline V gene encodes CDR1 SNHLY and CDR2 FYNNEI. The CDR3 runs to 12 residues. CDR3 sequence (DNA): TGTGCCAGGGGGCTTAACAGCTATGGCTACACCTTC. It specifies CARGLNSYGYTF.

This chain connects TRBV11-2 to TRBJ2-3; TRBD2 matches 11 bases. This CDR3 comprises 18 residues. CDR1 is SGHAT and CDR2 is FQNNGV in the germline V gene. Trimming cost V 1 base and J 0 bases; bases outside gene matches: 6. The CDR3 DNA sequence: TGTGCCAGCAGCTTAGTCGCGGGACTAGCGGAAAGCACAGATACGCAGTATTTT. It translates to CASSLVAGLAESTDTQYF.

The chain links TRBV6-6 to TRBJ2-7; 8 positions match TRBD2. The germline V gene has CDR1 MNHNY and CDR2 SVGAGI (reference sequence). The V and J ends lost 3 bases and 2 bases, in that order; junction bases with no gene match: 3. The CDR3 loop spans 14 amino acids. DNA of the CDR3: TGTGCCAGCAGTTATGAAGCGGGGGCCTACGAGCAGTACTTC. It yields the protein CASSYEAGAYEQYF.

This clone was counted only a few times. The genes are TRBV19 and TRBJ2-7; D not resolved. The germline V gene encodes CDR1 LNHDA and CDR2 SQIVND (reference sequence). V shed 4 bases and J shed 1 base, with 8 bases lying between them. The CDR3 is 13 amino acids. CDR3 DNA sequence: TGTGCCAGTAGTAATGACCCGTCCTACGAGCAGTACTTC. It encodes CASSNDPSYEQYF.

The V call is TRBV18, the J call TRBJ1-4; unclear D gene. Trimming took 0 bases from V and 4 from J, leaving 9 bases between them. Germline V gene sequence: CDR1 KGHSH, CDR2 LQKENI. This CDR3 is built from 15 residues. The CDR3 protein is CASSPPHTSNEKLFF. The CDR3 bases are TGTGCCAGCTCACCACCCCATACGAGTAATGAAAAACTGTTTTTT.

The rearrangement joins TRBV29-1 to TRBJ2-7, with D perhaps TRBD1 (6 bases). Per the germline V gene, CDR1 is SQVTM and CDR2 is ANQGSEA. Trimming removed 1 base from V and 0 bases from J, with 13 bases in between. This CDR3 contains 15 residues. The CDR3 DNA sequence: TGCAGCGTTGAAGCCCCGGACAGCTACTCCTACGAGCAGTACTTC. It is translated as CSVEAPDSYSYEQYF.

The V call is TRBV25-1, the J call TRBJ1-1; no reliable D call. V gave up 2 bases and J gave up 10 bases, with 8 bases separating them. This CDR3 comprises 11 residues. Germline V CDR1 and CDR2: MGHDK, SYGVNS. CDR3 residues: CASSEVGAAFF. The CDR3 DNA sequence: TGTGCCAGCAGTGAAGTGGGAGCAGCTTTCTTT. Drawing the rest from reference TRBV25-1 and TRBJ1-1, the complete variable domain is EADIYQTPRYLVIGTGKKITLECSQTMGHDKMYWYQQDPGMELHLIHYSYGVNSTEKGDLSSESTVSRIRTEHFPLTLESARPSHTSQYLCASSEVGAAFFGQGTRLTVV.

V and J are TRBV18 and TRBJ1-1, with D tentatively TRBD1 (5 bases). CDR1 and CDR2 from the germline V gene are KGHSH and LQKENI. CDR3 length: 15 amino acids. V lost 5 bases and J lost 1, with 14 bases in between. CDR3 in amino acids: CASSTGPTGNTEAFF. CDR3 DNA sequence: TGTGCCAGCTCAACGGGACCCACAGGGAACACTGAAGCTTTCTTT.

The chain uses TRBV27 and TRBJ2-7; 10 bases agree with TRBD2. In germline, CDR1 is MNHEY, CDR2 SMNVEV (reference sequence). The CDR3 length is 14 residues. V dropped 7 bases and J dropped 2; count of bases not matched to a gene: 5. The CDR3 DNA is TGTGCCAGCAACAGCGGGAGGGCGACCTACGAGCAGTACTTC. This translates into CASNSGRATYEQYF.

The V gene is TRBV4-2, the J gene TRBJ2-1, with D unclear. The CDR3 spans 13 residues. Trimming took 0 bases from V and 4 from J, leaving 4 bases between them. Germline loops: CDR1 LGHNA, CDR2 YNFKEQ. CDR3 region: CASSQDQYNEQFF. CDR3 nucleotides: TGTGCCAGCAGCCAAGATCAGTACAATGAGCAGTTCTTC.

Worth noting for this clone: Other DNA sequences in this sample translate to the same CDR3. The chain carries TRBV5-1 and TRBJ2-1, with D unresolved. Trimming shortened V by 0 bases and J by 8 bases, and 6 bases separated the two germline ends. This CDR3 region has 12 residues. Germline CDR1 reads SGHRS; CDR2 reads YFSETQ. CDR3 DNA sequence: TGCGCCAGCAGCTTGGTGGGCGATGAGCAGTTCTTC. Translating it yields CASSLVGDEQFF.

The rearrangement joins TRBV27 to TRBJ2-7; TRBD1 agrees at 9 bases. The CDR3 is 17 residues long. Germline V gene sequence: CDR1 MNHEY, CDR2 SMNVEV (reference sequence). V gave up 4 bases and J gave up 7 bases; unmatched junction bases: 17. Here the CDR3 DNA reads TGTGCCAGCAGTTCGCTGGGGACAGGGAACCCCTCGGGGGAGCAGTACTTC. This translates into CASSSLGTGNPSGEQYF.

This clone was seen a single time. Other DNA sequences within the sample encode an identical CDR3. This rearrangement joins TRBV9 to TRBJ2-7; D remains unclear. The CDR3 has 13 amino acids. Trimming stripped 3 bases from V and 0 bases from J, with 7 bases between. Per the germline V gene, CDR1 is SGDLS and CDR2 is YYNGEE. This chain's CDR3 is CASSEGLSYEQYF. The CDR3 DNA is TGTGCCAGCAGCGAGGGCCTCTCCTACGAGCAGTACTTC.

The chain uses TRBV7-3 and TRBJ2-7; D possibly corresponds to TRBD1 (6 bases). Trimming pared 1 base from V and 6 bases from J, leaving 13 bases between. This CDR3 has 14 residues. Germline-derived CDR1 and CDR2 are SGHTA and FQGTGA. CDR3 loop: CASSLNGGRVEQYF. The CDR3 DNA follows: TGTGCCAGCAGCTTAAATGGGGGCCGGGTCGAGCAGTACTTC.

Concerning this clone: The sample carries other DNA sequences with the same CDR3. The chain has TRBV9 and TRBJ1-1; D perhaps matches TRBD1 (6 bases). Trimming left V 3 bases short and J 2 bases short, with 8 bases between. Germline loops: CDR1 SGDLS, CDR2 YYNGEE. The CDR3 contains 13 residues. CDR3 nucleotides: TGTGCCAGCAGCGCAGGGGCCAACACTGAAGCTTTCTTT. It translates to CASSAGANTEAFF.

In regard to this clone: Distinct nucleotide sequences in the sample also encode this CDR3. The genes are TRBV7-6 and TRBJ2-1; D gene unclear. Germline values: CDR1 SGHVS, CDR2 FNYEAQ. The CDR3 consists of 14 residues. Trimming left V 3 bases short and J 0 bases short, with 6 bases between. The CDR3 spells CASSLAGSYNEQFF. CDR3 nucleotide sequence: TGTGCCAGCAGCTTGGCAGGCTCCTACAATGAGCAGTTCTTC.

V is TRBV4-3 and J is TRBJ2-3; 8 bases agree with TRBD2. J gave up 0 bases and V 1 base, and 3 bases lay outside the gene matches. The length of the CDR3 is 16 residues. Per germline, CDR1 LGHNA and CDR2 YSLEER. CDR3 sequence: CASSQVASGSTDTQYF. CDR3 bases: TGCGCCAGCAGCCAAGTGGCTAGCGGGAGCACAGATACGCAGTATTTT.

The gene calls are TRBV9 and TRBJ2-1, with D perhaps TRBD1 or TRBD2 (6 bases each). Per germline, CDR1 SGDLS and CDR2 YYNGEE. The length of the CDR3 is 19 residues. Trimming left V 3 bases short and J 6 bases short, with 28 bases between. The CDR3, as DNA: TGTGCCAGCAGCGCGGGGAGGACCAGCGTTTCCTGGACAGTCAATGAGCAGTTCTTC. This codes for CASSAGRTSVSWTVNEQFF.

V usage is TRBV7-9 and J usage is TRBJ1-4; D is ambiguous. The V end lost 4 bases, the J end lost 7 bases, and 10 bases lay between the germline ends. This CDR3 is 13 amino acids long. Germline values: CDR1 SEHNR, CDR2 FQNEAQ (reference sequence). CDR3: CASSSPLGEKLFF. The CDR3 DNA sequence: TGTGCCAGCAGCTCCCCGTTAGGTGAAAAACTGTTTTTT.

There are a few counts of this clone. The rearrangement links TRBV27 to TRBJ2-7; 8 bases fit TRBD1. J was trimmed by 3 bases and V by 5 bases; bases with no gene match: 3. The CDR3 extends over 13 amino acids. Germline assignment: CDR1 MNHEY and CDR2 SMNVEV (reference sequence). The CDR3 DNA sequence: TGTGCCAGCAGTATAACAGGGGGCTACGAGCAGTACTTC. This encodes CASSITGGYEQYF.

The sample holds one count of this clone. J is TRBJ2-1 and V is TRBV9, with 8 positions matching TRBD1. Trimming took 2 bases from V and 0 from J; bases not matched to a gene: 10. The length of the CDR3 is 18 residues. Germline V lookup: CDR1 SGDLS, CDR2 YYNGEE. The CDR3 nucleotides are TGTGCCAGCAGCGTTGGACAGGGTTCGGGAGCCTCCTACAATGAGCAGTTCTTC. Its protein is CASSVGQGSGASYNEQFF.

This clone came up once. This chain links TRBV28 with TRBJ1-1, with D unclear. The CDR3 is 14 amino acids. V lost 3 bases and J 1 base, leaving 9 bases between the germline ends. Germline assignment: CDR1 MDHEN and CDR2 SYDVKM. CDR3 DNA sequence: TGTGCCAGCAGTTTCCTGGGCACGAACACTGAAGCTTTCTTT. It specifies CASSFLGTNTEAFF.

CDR3 sequence reads: CASSPRGLPGEQYF. The CDR3, as DNA: TGTGCCAGCAGCCCCAGAGGGCTCCCGGGAGAGCAGTACTTC. V gene TRBV14 combines with J gene TRBJ2-7, with a possible D match to TRBD2 (5 bases). The ends were cut back, 4 bases at V and 7 bases at J, with 17 bases in the middle. Germline CDR1 is SGHDN and CDR2 is FVKESK. This CDR3 is 14 amino acids long.

V gene TRBV7-9 combines with J gene TRBJ1-1; 8 nucleotides agree with TRBD1. The CDR3 is 15 residues long. V was clipped by 5 bases and J by 4 bases; unmatched bases: 9. From germline, CDR1 is SEHNR and CDR2 FQNEAQ (reference sequence). The chain's CDR3 is CASSGHTGGGTEAFF. The CDR3 region has the DNA TGTGCCAGCAGCGGGCATACAGGGGGTGGCACTGAAGCTTTCTTT.

The chain is built from TRBV7-2 and TRBJ2-1; either TRBD1 or TRBD2 may supply D (5 bases each). CDR3 length equals 14 residues. V was pared by 2 bases and J by 8 bases, with 13 bases between. Germline-derived CDR1 and CDR2 are SGHTA and FQGNSA. Here the CDR3 reads CASSLLWGSDEQFF. CDR3 sequence (DNA): TGTGCCAGCAGCTTATTGTGGGGGTCGGATGAGCAGTTCTTC.

The chain uses TRBV6-6 and TRBJ2-5; 7 bases agree with TRBD2. Germline V CDR1 and CDR2: MNHNY, SVGAGI (reference sequence). Trimming cost V 4 bases and J 4 bases; bases outside gene matches: 9. The length of the CDR3 is 15 residues. CDR3 in DNA: TGTGCCAGCAGTTCCTCCCTCACGGGGGGAGAGACCCAGTACTTC. Amino acid sequence: CASSSSLTGGETQYF.